This TCR beta chain was recovered during a study of blood T cell repertoires in COVID-19. CDR1 MNHNS and CDR2 SASEGT come from the germline V gene. V was clipped by 0 bases and J by 5 bases, with 14 bases between them. The CDR3 runs 15 residues. The method was immunoSEQ multiplex PCR; TCRdb's version includes in-frame clones alone and lacks a portion of them. The sample has fewer than 150,000 clones; around 86% are singletons. Input material: peripheral blood. This sequence joins TRBV6-1 and TRBJ2-7; weak D call: TRBD1 (6 bases). The sequence was collected from a woman older than 75 with acute or convalescent COVID-19. CDR3 loop: CASSEAMNRVNEQYF. DNA of the CDR3: TGTGCCAGCAGTGAAGCAATGAACAGGGTCAACGAGCAGTACTTC.